This entry features one TCR beta chain sequence. Its specificity is unknown. Clones were sequenced by immunoSEQ multiplex PCR, and TCRdb holds only the in-frame ones, with some missing. The repertoire holds 95,000 to 130,000 clones, with 70% to 90% as singletons. The CDR3 contains 14 residues. In germline, CDR1 is SGDLS, CDR2 YYNGEE. V lost 4 bases and J 0 bases, leaving 5 bases between the germline ends. This entry comes from a study of T cell responses to AZD1222 COVID-19 vaccine. Study-wide results and limits: As reported, nearly half of all spike-specific TCRs target variant regions that are unmutated. Baseline seropositives among AZD1222 recipients totaled only 5 to 7. Donors in the cohort were predominantly white British and more often female, and clonal diversity was possibly underestimated. Vaccination with two AZD1222 doses was followed by a rise in Spike-specific TCR breadth and depth.

The sequencing used peripheral blood, collected on day 0 of MenACWY control vaccination. This chain connects TRBV9 to TRBJ2-6; the D is unclear. The receptor comes from an adult in good health. CDR3 sequence (DNA): TGTGCCAGCAGCCCTCGCTCTGGGGCCAACGTCCTGACTTTC. Protein sequence: CASSPRSGANVLTF.